The text below deals with one TCR beta chain. Trimming stripped 0 bases from V and 3 bases from J, with 8 bases between. The CDR3 spans 14 residues. Germline CDR1 SQVTM, CDR2 ANQGSEA. This sample stems from a study of shared clonotypes between healthy human individuals. Researchers divided each subset's genomic DNA evenly across several immunoSEQ plates. Here immunoSEQ multiplex PCR was the method, and the copy in TCRdb shows in-frame clones only, minus some. The table records some 790,000 clones, 72% of them present only once. The sample consisted of memory CD4+ T cells sorted from blood. Subset meaning: CD45RA-negative fraction. This chain connects TRBV29-1 to TRBJ2-2; D gene uncertain. This clonotype was obtained from a woman in her 30s in good health. The CDR3 DNA sequence: TGCAGCGTTGAAGATGGAACCCACACCGGGGAGCTGTTTTTT. Amino acid sequence: CSVEDGTHTGELFF.